The 21 T cell receptor beta chains reported below all come from one sample, sequenced in a study of blood T cell repertoires in COVID-19. Generated by immunoSEQ multiplex PCR, the TCRdb table keeps only in-frame clones and is missing some. The repertoire holds 40,000 or so clones, 86% seen once, with about 7.7% in the top ten. Sequenced sample: peripheral blood. The receptors were sampled from a man aged 55 to 70 with active COVID-19.

This clone was seen only once. This chain joins TRBV11-1 and TRBJ2-1; D may be TRBD1 (6 bases). The CDR3 covers 15 residues. Trimming pared 5 bases from V and 8 bases from J, leaving 19 bases between. Germline CDR1 SGHAT, CDR2 FQDESV (reference sequence). CDR3 in amino acids: CASSLNRQVFDEQFF. The CDR3 DNA reads TGTGCCAGCAGCCTAAACCGACAGGTTTTCGATGAGCAGTTCTTC.

The CDR3 DNA reads TGTGCCAGCAGCTTCTCGGGGAACTACGAGCAGTACTTC. It codes for CASSFSGNYEQYF. The chain couples TRBV7-9 to TRBJ2-7, with D possibly being TRBD2 (5 bases). The V gene lost 3 bases and the J gene lost 3 bases, with 9 bases spanning the gap. CDR3 length: 13 residues. Germline V gene sequence: CDR1 SEHNR, CDR2 FQNEAQ (reference sequence).

V usage is TRBV19 and J usage is TRBJ2-2; 7 bases are shared with TRBD1. CDR1 and CDR2 (germline): LNHDA, SQIVND (reference sequence). V lost 1 base to trimming and J lost 7 bases; unmatched junction nucleotides: 6. This CDR3 spans 15 amino acids. Written as DNA, the CDR3 is TGTGCCAGTAGTATAGGGAAAGGGGGCTTCGGGGAGCTGTTTTTT. It codes for CASSIGKGGFGELFF.

V is TRBV15 and J is TRBJ2-7; weak D call: TRBD1 (6 bases). V shed 3 bases and J shed 0 bases, with 12 bases lying between them. The CDR3 is made up of 15 amino acids. Germline loops: CDR1 LNHNV, CDR2 YYDKDF (reference sequence). CDR3 sequence reads: CATSSLGGSSYEQYF. The DNA of the CDR3 is TGTGCCACCAGCAGTCTAGGGGGAAGCTCCTACGAGCAGTACTTC.

This clone is a singleton in its sample. The chain is built from TRBV5-1 and TRBJ1-1; D unresolved. The germline V and J ends were trimmed by 4 bases and 0 bases, with 16 bases remaining between them. The CDR3 contains 16 residues. Per the germline V gene, CDR1 is SGHRS and CDR2 is YFSETQ. In DNA, the CDR3 is TGCGCCAGCAGCGAAAGCCTTAACCTCCTGAACACTGAAGCTTTCTTT. Translated: CASSESLNLLNTEAFF.

The chain links TRBV10-3 to TRBJ1-1; 9 bases fit TRBD1. Germline CDR1 and CDR2: ENHRY and SYGVKD. With V trimmed by 8 bases and J by 1 base, 2 bases remained unmatched. This CDR3 region has 13 residues. The CDR3 region is CAIGDRANTEAFF. The CDR3 DNA follows: TGTGCCATCGGGGACAGGGCGAACACTGAAGCTTTCTTT.

The genes are TRBV7-2 and TRBJ2-7; D remains ambiguous. Germline values: CDR1 SGHTA, CDR2 FQGNSA. With 5 bases removed from V and 5 bases from J, the gap between germline ends came to 7 bases. This CDR3 comprises 11 residues. The CDR3: CASSPQDEQYF. The DNA of the CDR3 is TGTGCCAGCAGCCCGCAGGACGAGCAGTACTTC.

The J gene is TRBJ2-7, the V gene TRBV29-1; D gene unclear. Trimming cost V 6 bases and J 5 bases, with 8 bases left between them. Germline V gene lookup returns CDR1 SQVTM and CDR2 ANQGSEA. The CDR3 is 10 amino acids. CDR3 loop: CSVLSDEQYF. The DNA of the CDR3 is TGCAGCGTCCTTTCCGACGAGCAGTACTTC.

The rearrangement links TRBV4-1 to TRBJ1-5, with a weak D call TRBD1 (6 bases). V shed 1 base and J shed 2 bases, with 9 bases lying between them. CDR1 is MGHRA, CDR2 YSYEKL, per germline. The CDR3 spans 15 residues. As DNA, the CDR3 is TGCGCCAGCAGCCAAGCCTGGACAGGCAATCAGCCCCAGCATTTT. This gives the protein CASSQAWTGNQPQHF.

The chain combines TRBV6-6 with TRBJ1-5; 7 bases map to TRBD1. This CDR3 region has 14 residues. The germline gives CDR1 MNHNY, CDR2 SVGAGI (reference sequence). The trim removed 8 bases at V and 1 base at J, leaving 5 bases unmatched. Here the CDR3 reads CASSLGQSNQPQHF. Here the CDR3 DNA reads TGTGCCAGCTCCCTGGGACAGAGCAATCAGCCCCAGCATTTT.

The J gene is TRBJ1-6, the V gene TRBV19, with a possible D match to TRBD1 (5 bases). In germline, CDR1 is LNHDA, CDR2 SQIVND (reference sequence). Between the trimmed V and J ends, which lost 3 bases and 8 bases, there was a span of 14 bases. This CDR3 has 15 amino acids. The CDR3 region has the DNA TGTGCCAGTAGTATGGGCGGGGGTTTACATTCACCCCTCCACTTT. This codes for CASSMGGGLHSPLHF.

The chain couples TRBV4-2 to TRBJ2-7; tentative D call: TRBD2 (6 bases). Per germline, CDR1 LGHNA and CDR2 YNFKEQ. V was clipped by 4 bases and J by 5 bases, with 18 bases between them. CDR3 length: 15 amino acids. The CDR3 DNA is TGTGCCAGCAGCCTACCACCGGGGGAGGACAACGAGCAGTACTTC. Its translation: CASSLPPGEDNEQYF.

The chain recombines TRBV7-8 with TRBJ1-4; D remains unclear. Germline assignment: CDR1 SGHVS and CDR2 FQNEAQ. V was pared by 0 bases and J by 8 bases, with 10 bases between. CDR3 size: 14 residues. The CDR3 is CASSLAEASEKLFF. The CDR3 region has the DNA TGTGCCAGCAGCTTAGCCGAGGCAAGCGAAAAACTGTTTTTT.

The gene calls are TRBV29-1 and TRBJ2-5; the match to TRBD2 covers 7 bases. CDR3 length equals 13 residues. CDR1 and CDR2 (germline): SQVTM, ANQGSEA. V was pared by 3 bases and J by 7 bases, with 8 bases of the junction left unmatched. The CDR3 bases are TGCAGCGTTGACTTCGCGTCGGGGGGGACCCAGTACTTC. Its protein product is CSVDFASGGTQYF.

The chain recombines TRBV28 with TRBJ1-2; tentative D call: TRBD1 (5 bases). The CDR3 runs 14 residues. From germline, CDR1 is MDHEN and CDR2 SYDVKM. V was clipped by 2 bases and J by 4 bases, with 11 bases between them. For the CDR3, the DNA is TGTGCCAGCAGTTTACGAATCAGGGCCTATGGCTACACCTTC. It encodes CASSLRIRAYGYTF.

The chain is built from TRBV19 and TRBJ1-5, with 9 positions matching TRBD1. V lost 7 bases, J lost 5 bases, and 9 bases stayed unmatched. The CDR3 loop spans 15 amino acids. Germline V gene data show CDR1 as LNHDA and CDR2 as SQIVND (reference sequence). The CDR3 reads CASTPGQGLDQPQHF. For the CDR3, the DNA is TGTGCCAGTACCCCGGGACAGGGTCTCGATCAGCCCCAGCATTTT.

The J gene is TRBJ2-4, the V gene TRBV28; D remains ambiguous. Germline lookup yields CDR1 MDHEN and CDR2 SYDVKM. Deletions cut 5 bases from V and 6 bases from J, with 14 bases between. The CDR3 covers 14 residues. In nucleotides, the CDR3 is TGTGCCAGCAGTCCGCTAGGAATTCGAAACATTCAGTACTTC. This translates into CASSPLGIRNIQYF.

The chain employs TRBV20-1 and TRBJ2-7; possible D gene TRBD1, 5 bases. The germline gives CDR1 DFQATT, CDR2 SNEGSKA (reference sequence). This CDR3 contains 14 residues. The V gene lost 3 bases and the J gene lost 0 bases, with 12 bases spanning the gap. The CDR3 is CSASKGARSYEQYF. For the CDR3, the DNA is TGCAGTGCTAGTAAAGGGGCCCGCTCCTACGAGCAGTACTTC.

The rearrangement joins TRBV3-1 (or the pseudogene TRBV3-2) to TRBJ1-5, with D perhaps TRBD1 (6 bases). CDR1 is LGHDT, CDR2 YNNKEL, per germline (reference sequence). This CDR3 contains 14 residues. Deletions cut 1 base from V and 6 bases from J, with 10 bases between. CDR3 loop: CASSQAGVGQPQHF. The CDR3 coding sequence is TGTGCCAGCAGCCAAGCAGGGGTGGGTCAGCCCCAGCATTTT.

V usage is TRBV12-3 or TRBV12-4 and J usage is TRBJ1-1; D possibly corresponds to TRBD1 (5 bases). CDR3 length: 13 amino acids. The V end was cut by 6 bases, the J end by 2 bases, with 10 bases between. CDR3 in amino acids: CASSSGGNTEAFF. CDR3 sequence (DNA): TGTGCCAGCAGCTCCGGGGGTAACACTGAAGCTTTCTTT.

V is TRBV2 and J is TRBJ2-4, with TRBD1 matching 7 bases. CDR1 is SNHLY, CDR2 FYNNEI, per germline. With 7 bases clipped from V and 2 bases from J, the junction kept 5 bases outside the gene matches. This CDR3 is built from 14 residues. The CDR3 loop reads CASTPGGTKNIQYF. In DNA, the CDR3 is TGTGCCAGCACCCCAGGGGGTACCAAAAACATTCAGTACTTC.